A single sample is the source of the 18 T cell receptor beta chains below, sequenced in a study of cytomegalovirus exposure and HLA in healthy donors (dated by TCRdb to the late 2010s). Receptor amplification or capture employed the immunoSEQ multiplex PCR assay. For the multiplex PCR, a mixture combining 60 forward primers for TCR Vbeta segments and 13 reverse primers for TCR Jbeta segments was used. This immuneACCESS table, as held by TCRdb, lists in-frame sequences with V and J called but not all clones. Of the missing ones, under half trace to an unresolved V gene in checked studies; the others have no known cause. The sample's own table lists around 80,000 clones. Together, the top ten hold 4.5% to 6% of the sample. Sequencing was carried out using PBMCs. All receptors come from a man aged 35 to 55 in good health and CMV-seronegative.

For this clone: A junction boundary mismatches the germline segment, possibly from a read error. The V call is TRBV11-2, the J call TRBJ1-5, with unresolved D. The CDR3 covers 13 residues. Looked up from germline, CDR1 is SGHAT and CDR2 is FQNNGV. CDR3 amino acids: CASSLNQNRPQHF. The CDR3 bases are TGTGCCAGCAGCTTAAACCAGAATCGGCCCCAGCATTTT.

V and J are TRBV5-6 and TRBJ2-5, with 11 positions matching TRBD1. Germline lookup yields CDR1 SGHDT and CDR2 YYEEEE. This CDR3 contains 18 residues. Unmatched junction bases numbered 12, after V lost 4 bases and J lost 1 base. The CDR3 loop is CASSQRGGTGGLQETQYF. In nucleotides, the CDR3 is TGTGCCAGCAGCCAGAGGGGTGGGACAGGGGGACTCCAAGAGACCCAGTACTTC.

The chain is built from TRBV5-1 and TRBJ2-7; 7 bases line up with TRBD2. The J segment lost 5 bases and the V segment lost 0 bases, leaving 8 bases of the junction unmatched. The CDR3 contains 15 residues. Germline V gene sequence: CDR1 SGHRS, CDR2 YFSETQ. The CDR3 region is CASSLGPGLNDEQYF. The CDR3 nucleotides are TGCGCCAGCAGCTTGGGGCCGGGACTAAACGACGAGCAGTACTTC. The whole variable domain, filled in from reference TRBV5-1 and TRBJ2-7, reads KAGVTQTPRYLIKTRGQQVTLSCSPISGHRSVSWYQQTPGQGLQFLFEYFSETQRNKGNFPGRFSGRQFSNSRSEMNVSTLELGDSALYLCASSLGPGLNDEQYFGPGTRLTVT.

This chain uses TRBV6-1 with TRBJ2-7, with 8 bases lining up with TRBD1. This CDR3 is built from 15 residues. CDR1 is MNHNS and CDR2 is SASEGT in the germline V gene. Unmatched junction bases numbered 3, after V lost 1 base and J lost 1 base. CDR3 sequence (DNA): TGTGCCAGCAGTGAAGGGACAGGGCCATCCTACGAGCAGTACTTC. Its protein is CASSEGTGPSYEQYF.

V and J are TRBV6-6 and TRBJ1-2; TRBD1 agrees at 8 bases. The trim removed 0 bases at V and 6 bases at J, leaving 3 bases unmatched. This CDR3 comprises 14 residues. Germline V CDR1 and CDR2: MNHNY, SVGAGI (reference sequence). In DNA, the CDR3 is TGTGCCAGCAGTTACTCGGACAGGGTCCATGGCTACACCTTC. It encodes CASSYSDRVHGYTF.

This rearrangement joins TRBV7-2 to TRBJ2-1, with 15 bases fitting TRBD2. The V and J ends lost 1 base and 3 bases, in that order; junction bases with no gene match: 4. Per germline, CDR1 SGHTA and CDR2 FQGNSA. This CDR3 contains 18 residues. DNA of the CDR3: TGTGCCAGCAGCTTAGAAGGGACTAGCGGGAGGTTCTACAATGAGCAGTTCTTC. Amino acid sequence: CASSLEGTSGRFYNEQFF.

V and J are TRBV7-8 and TRBJ2-7, with D possibly matching TRBD2 (5 bases). Trimming removed 1 base at V and 3 bases at J, with 10 bases between. Per the germline V gene, CDR1 is SGHVS and CDR2 is FQNEAQ. The CDR3 length is 14 residues. This chain's CDR3 is CASSLGLRVYEQYF. DNA for the CDR3: TGTGCCAGCAGCTTAGGGTTGCGGGTCTACGAGCAGTACTTC.

The rearrangement links TRBV30 to TRBJ2-3; 10 nucleotides align to TRBD2. The CDR3 has 15 residues. Trimming cost V 0 bases and J 4 bases; bases outside gene matches: 4. Germline CDR1 is GTSNPN and CDR2 is SVGIG (reference sequence). CDR3 residues: CAWSVGAGGADTQYF. The CDR3 DNA is TGTGCCTGGAGTGTCGGAGCGGGGGGGGCAGATACGCAGTATTTT.

The rearrangement joins TRBV6-5 to TRBJ2-7, with a tentative D call TRBD2 (6 bases). Germline CDR1 reads MNHEY; CDR2 reads SVGAGI. This CDR3 region has 14 residues. Trimming cost V 5 bases and J 2 bases, with 13 bases left between them. The CDR3 nucleotides are TGTGCCAGCAGTACGGGGGACGCCGCCTACGAGCAGTACTTC. Translation gives CASSTGDAAYEQYF.

DNA for the CDR3: TGTGCCTGGAACGGGGATAGCAATCAGCCCCAGCATTTT. Translated, it gives CAWNGDSNQPQHF. The chain uses TRBV30 and TRBJ1-5, with no clear D. This CDR3 spans 13 amino acids. Trimming stripped 4 bases from V and 0 bases from J, with 7 bases between. Per the germline V gene, CDR1 is GTSNPN and CDR2 is SVGIG (reference sequence).

The chain has TRBV9 and TRBJ1-3; D is unclear. V lost 0 bases, J lost 2 bases, and 12 bases lay in between. Germline lookup yields CDR1 SGDLS and CDR2 YYNGEE. The CDR3 totals 16 residues. The CDR3: CASSVATAGPGNTIYF. CDR3 nucleotide sequence: TGTGCCAGCAGCGTAGCTACCGCGGGTCCTGGAAACACCATATATTTT.

J is TRBJ1-4 and V is TRBV12-5, with D hard to call. Looked up from germline, CDR1 is LGHNT and CDR2 is FRNRAP. V shed 5 bases and J shed 3 bases, with 7 bases lying between them. The CDR3 length is 13 residues. CDR3 region: CASGPDSNEKLFF. The CDR3 nucleotides read TGTGCTAGTGGTCCCGACTCTAATGAAAAACTGTTTTTT.

V usage is TRBV7-9 and J usage is TRBJ2-7; D is ambiguous. CDR1 and CDR2 (germline): SEHNR, FQNEAQ (reference sequence). The CDR3 consists of 11 residues. With 4 bases removed from V and 2 bases from J, the gap between germline ends came to 3 bases. Written as DNA, the CDR3 is TGTGCCAGCAGCTCAACCTACGAGCAGTACTTC. Protein sequence: CASSSTYEQYF.

This chain links TRBV13 with TRBJ1-1, with 7 bases fitting TRBD1. V shed 6 bases and J 4 bases; nucleotides not matched to a gene: 5. This CDR3 is 13 amino acids long. The germline CDR1 and CDR2 sequences are PRHDT and FYEKMQ (reference sequence). CDR3 region: CASRSQGSTEAFF. DNA for the CDR3: TGTGCCAGCAGATCACAGGGGAGCACTGAAGCTTTCTTT.

The gene calls are TRBV6-1 and TRBJ1-2; 7 bases are shared with TRBD1. V lost 4 bases and J lost 8; bases outside the gene matches: 13. The CDR3 totals 15 residues. Germline lookup yields CDR1 MNHNS and CDR2 SASEGT. CDR3 residues: CASSVYGQDVEGYTF. For the CDR3, the DNA is TGTGCCAGCAGTGTATATGGACAGGACGTGGAGGGCTACACCTTC.

The rearrangement joins TRBV28 to TRBJ1-2; 9 bases are a match to TRBD1. Germline assignment: CDR1 MDHEN and CDR2 SYDVKM. After removal of 7 bases from V and 8 bases from J, the junction contained 14 bases not matched to a gene. This CDR3 contains 15 residues. In DNA, the CDR3 is TGTGCCAGCAACCTACCCCTACAGGGGGCAGGAGGCTACACCTTC. It encodes CASNLPLQGAGGYTF.

The chain employs TRBV19 and TRBJ1-5, with 8 bases aligning to TRBD1. The CDR3 consists of 12 residues. V gave up 3 bases and J gave up 12 bases; unmatched junction bases: 4. The germline gives CDR1 LNHDA, CDR2 SQIVND (reference sequence). Written as DNA, the CDR3 is TGTGCCAGTAGTATCACGGACAGGGACCAGCATTTT. Its protein is CASSITDRDQHF.

The CDR3 DNA reads TGTGCCAGCAGCCCCCGACTAGCGGGAGGCCACAATGAGCAGTTCTTC. It specifies CASSPRLAGGHNEQFF. The chain uses TRBV9 and TRBJ2-1; 13 bases are shared with TRBD2. The V gene's germline CDR1 is SGDLS and CDR2 YYNGEE. V was pared by 4 bases and J by 5 bases, with 6 bases of the junction left unmatched. CDR3 length equals 16 residues.